A selection of T cell receptor beta chains follows, all from one sample in a study of control samples from healthy donors and cancer patients. The protocol was immunoSEQ multiplex PCR, while the TCRdb copy is restricted to in-frame clones and leaves out a portion. The sample shows about 120,000 clones, roughly 90% of them seen only once. The material sequenced was blood. These receptors originate from a man in his fifties in good health. CDR3s leave out the opening cysteine and the closing phenylalanine or tryptophan.

V	J	length	CDR3
TRBV10-3	TRBJ1-4	13	ATKGTDATNEKLF
TRBV5-1	TRBJ1-2	12	ASGLTGTLYGYT
TRBV29-1	TRBJ2-1	13	SGLILGLLDNEQF
TRBV12-3/TRBV12-4	TRBJ1-5	11	ASSYNSNQPQH
TRBV20-1	TRBJ1-1	9	SARRNTEAF
TRBV6-1	TRBJ2-5	11	ASSDGTKETQY
TRBV4-3	TRBJ1-5	12	ASSPQGMDQPQH
TRBV4-1	TRBJ1-1	13	ASSQVQGANTEAF
TRBV27	TRBJ1-2	13	ASSLVQGVGYGYT
TRBV28	TRBJ1-1	11	ASSLFRNTEAF
TRBV12-3/TRBV12-4	TRBJ2-5	11	ASSLVQRTTQY
TRBV5-1	TRBJ2-1	12	ASRHGGAYNEQF
TRBV7-6	TRBJ2-3	12	ASSLGGLGDTQY
TRBV11-2	TRBJ1-1	10	ASSLLNTEAF
TRBV9	TRBJ2-7	13	ASSPTSGGTYEQY
TRBV2	TRBJ2-7	13	ASSGTTGGTYEQY
TRBV19	TRBJ1-1	10	ASSVWTGEAF
TRBV7-9	TRBJ2-1	15	ASSLGTSGGHYNEQF
TRBV4-3	TRBJ1-3	15	ASSPRIGGDSGNTIY
TRBV11-3	TRBJ2-1	15	ASSNHRGRAKDNEQF
TRBV11-2	TRBJ2-7	13	ASSLGLILSYEQY
TRBV18	TRBJ1-5	11	ASSQGGNQPQH